The 32 T cell receptor beta chains below come from one sample, sequenced in a study of blood T cell repertoires in COVID-19. TCRdb's copy holds only in-frame clones and misses some; the assay was immunoSEQ multiplex PCR. The table records approximately 260,000 clones, 80% to 95% of them present only once. Input material: PBMCs or T cells enriched from blood (not recorded which). These receptors originate from a woman aged 18-35 years who had recovered from COVID-19.

This clone is a singleton in its sample. J is TRBJ2-3 and V is TRBV9, with D possibly matching TRBD1 (5 bases). Germline V CDR1 and CDR2: SGDLS, YYNGEE. The CDR3 totals 14 residues. Trimming took 0 bases from V and 3 from J, leaving 8 bases between them. Written as DNA, the CDR3 is TGTGCCAGCAGCGTAGGGGGCTTGACAGATACGCAGTATTTT. This codes for CASSVGGLTDTQYF.

V and J are TRBV10-3 and TRBJ2-3, with 11 bases lining up with TRBD1. The CDR3 extends over 15 amino acids. The junction had 4 bases not matched to a gene; V was cut back by 7 bases and J by 1 base. The germline gives CDR1 ENHRY, CDR2 SYGVKD. The CDR3 is CAITGGQGGTDTQYF. The CDR3 DNA follows: TGTGCCATCACAGGGGGACAGGGGGGCACAGATACGCAGTATTTT.

The chain recombines TRBV28 with TRBJ1-2; 7 bases fit TRBD1. The germline CDR1 and CDR2 sequences are MDHEN and SYDVKM. The CDR3 extends over 14 amino acids. V shed 3 bases and J 1 base; nucleotides not matched to a gene: 2. The CDR3 nucleotides read TGTGCCAGCAGTTTGACAGGGAGTAACTATGGCTACACCTTC. Its protein product is CASSLTGSNYGYTF.

The chain combines TRBV13 with TRBJ1-4, with 9 bases identical to TRBD1. CDR3 length: 16 residues. Per germline, CDR1 PRHDT and CDR2 FYEKMQ (reference sequence). V was clipped by 5 bases and J by 7 bases; unmatched bases: 11. As DNA, the CDR3 is TGTGCCAGCAGCCCGACGGGACAGGGTCAGGGTGAAAAACTGTTTTTT. As protein: CASSPTGQGQGEKLFF.

The V gene is TRBV4-1, the J gene TRBJ1-3; TRBD1 aligns across 8 bases. Trimming took 3 bases from V and 4 from J; bases not matched to a gene: 11. Germline CDR1 reads MGHRA; CDR2 reads YSYEKL. The CDR3 loop spans 17 amino acids. DNA of the CDR3: TGCGCCAGCAGCCAGGGCCCCACAGGGGGAGGGGGAAACACCATATATTTT. Residues: CASSQGPTGGGGNTIYF.

The chain couples TRBV5-1 to TRBJ1-4, with D possibly being TRBD1 (6 bases). CDR1 is SGHRS and CDR2 is YFSETQ in the germline V gene. The V gene lost 4 bases and the J gene lost 7 bases, with 14 bases spanning the gap. This CDR3 contains 14 residues. In DNA, the CDR3 is TGCGCCAGCAGCGCGAGGGGGGGCGGTGAAAAACTGTTTTTT. This sequence encodes CASSARGGGEKLFF.

The chain is built from TRBV6-1 and TRBJ2-7; TRBD2 agrees at 11 bases. The trim removed 2 bases at V and 3 bases at J, leaving 3 bases unmatched. Germline V gives CDR1 MNHNS, CDR2 SASEGT. The CDR3 is 15 residues long. CDR3 sequence: CASSETSGRIYEQYF. CDR3 nucleotide sequence: TGTGCCAGCAGTGAAACTAGCGGGAGAATCTACGAGCAGTACTTC.

This chain joins TRBV9 and TRBJ1-3, with D possibly TRBD1 on 5 matching bases. V lost 4 bases and J 4 bases, leaving 9 bases between the germline ends. CDR3 length: 13 amino acids. Germline lookup yields CDR1 SGDLS and CDR2 YYNGEE. The CDR3 region has the DNA TGTGCCAGCAGCCCGGGGGGGGGAAACACCATATATTTT. It is translated as CASSPGGGNTIYF.

The chain carries TRBV24-1 and TRBJ2-7, with 8 bases that match TRBD1. V lost 6 bases to trimming and J lost 7 bases; unmatched junction nucleotides: 7. Germline V gives CDR1 KGHDR, CDR2 SFDVKD. The CDR3 spans 13 residues. The chain's CDR3 is CATSPGQGGEQYF. The CDR3 bases are TGTGCCACCAGTCCCGGACAGGGCGGTGAGCAGTACTTC.

This clone was counted ten times or more. The V call is TRBV21-1, the J call TRBJ2-1; the table gives TRBD1 as D, unverified against the DNA. TRBV21-1 has pseudogene status. CDR3 size: 11 residues. This CDR3 reads CARNRGNEQFF. CDR3 nucleotides: TGTGCCAGAAACAGGGGCAATGAGCAGTTCTTC.

V is TRBV28 and J is TRBJ2-7, with TRBD2 matching 11 bases. Looked up from germline, CDR1 is MDHEN and CDR2 is SYDVKM. The CDR3 spans 16 residues. The V gene end was trimmed by 2 bases and the J gene end by 1 base; junction bases not matched to a gene: 4. CDR3 sequence: CASSLLAGGSSYEQYF. In DNA, the CDR3 is TGTGCCAGCAGTTTACTAGCGGGAGGTTCTTCCTACGAGCAGTACTTC.

About this clone itself: One end of the junction does not line up with germline, which may come from a read error. This chain joins TRBV7-7 and TRBJ2-2; 14 nucleotides line up with TRBD2. This CDR3 contains 16 residues. Looked up from germline, CDR1 is SSHAT and CDR2 is FNYEAQ (reference sequence). The CDR3 DNA reads TGTGCTAGCAGCTTGGGACTAGCGGGGGCAACCGGGGAGCTGTTTTTT. Residues: CASSLGLAGATGELFF. Together with reference TRBV7-7 and TRBJ2-2, the CDR3 gives the full variable domain: GAGVSQSPRYKVTKRGQDVTLRCDPISSHATLYWYQQALGQGPEFLTYFNYEAQPDKSGLPSDRFSAERPEGSISTLTIQRTEQRDSAMYRCASSLGLAGATGELFFGEGSRLTVL.

The V gene is TRBV6-5, the J gene TRBJ1-2; D may be TRBD1 (6 bases). Germline assignment: CDR1 MNHEY and CDR2 SVGAGI. The CDR3 contains 13 residues. V dropped 6 bases and J dropped 8 bases, with 16 bases sitting between them. The CDR3 spells CASSANSGVGYTF. The CDR3 region has the DNA TGTGCCAGCAGCGCGAACTCAGGGGTCGGCTACACCTTC.

The chain employs TRBV18 and TRBJ2-5, with TRBD2 as a possible D gene (5 bases). The CDR3 loop spans 12 amino acids. The V end lost 5 bases, the J end lost 5 bases, and 9 bases lay between the germline ends. Germline V gene data show CDR1 as KGHSH and CDR2 as LQKENI. CDR3 in amino acids: CASSYEGETQYF. CDR3 nucleotides: TGTGCCAGCTCATACGAGGGCGAGACCCAGTACTTC.

CDR3 in DNA: TGTGCTAGTGGTTTTCCTGCAGGGGGCGAAAGCTACACCTTC. The encoded protein is CASGFPAGGESYTF. The chain couples TRBV12-5 to TRBJ1-2; 8 bases match TRBD1. V was clipped by 3 bases and J by 9 bases; unmatched bases: 9. From germline, CDR1 is LGHNT and CDR2 FRNRAP. The CDR3 is made up of 14 amino acids.

This chain joins TRBV29-1 and TRBJ2-1; 8 positions agree with TRBD1. The V gene end was trimmed by 7 bases and the J gene end by 5 bases; junction bases not matched to a gene: 4. There are 12 residues in the CDR3. The germline V gene encodes CDR1 SQVTM and CDR2 ANQGSEA. CDR3 residues: CSAGQGNNEQFF. In nucleotides, the CDR3 is TGCAGCGCCGGACAGGGCAACAATGAGCAGTTCTTC.

J is TRBJ2-5 and V is TRBV27, with unresolved D. This CDR3 has 13 residues. V shed 5 bases and J shed 5 bases, with 12 bases lying between them. Germline CDR1 reads MNHEY; CDR2 reads SMNVEV (reference sequence). The CDR3 region has the DNA TGTGCCAGCAGTCCAGGATTATTTGAGACCCAGTACTTC. Translated: CASSPGLFETQYF.

The V and J genes are TRBV18 and TRBJ2-3; possible D gene TRBD1, 6 bases. CDR3 length equals 15 residues. V lost 6 bases and J 3 bases, leaving 16 bases between the germline ends. From germline, CDR1 is KGHSH and CDR2 LQKENI. In DNA, the CDR3 is TGTGCCAGCTCTCCGGCCCGGACAGCTACAGATACGCAGTATTTT. Amino acids: CASSPARTATDTQYF. The full variable domain, completed using reference TRBV18 and TRBJ2-3, is NAGVMQNPRHLVRRRGQEARLRCSPMKGHSHVYWYRQLPEEGLKFMVYLQKENIIDESGMPKERFSAEFPKEGPSILRIQQVVRGDSAAYFCASSPARTATDTQYFGPGTRLTVL.

This sequence joins TRBV4-2 and TRBJ1-1; weak D call: TRBD1 (5 bases). The V end lost 0 bases, the J end lost 2 bases, and 10 bases lay between the germline ends. The CDR3 has 15 amino acids. Germline V gene data show CDR1 as LGHNA and CDR2 as YNFKEQ. Here the CDR3 reads CASSQDIQGNTEAFF. CDR3 nucleotide sequence: TGTGCCAGCAGCCAAGATATCCAGGGCAACACTGAAGCTTTCTTT.

The chain recombines TRBV3-1 (or the pseudogene TRBV3-2) with TRBJ1-1; D ambiguous. Trimming took off 2 bases at V and 1 base at J, with 14 bases between the two ends. Germline assignment: CDR1 LGHDT and CDR2 YNNKEL (reference sequence). The CDR3 loop spans 16 amino acids. The CDR3 reads CASSQKPADSNTEAFF. Written as DNA, the CDR3 is TGTGCCAGCAGCCAAAAGCCGGCAGACTCGAACACTGAAGCTTTCTTT.

This rearrangement joins TRBV27 to TRBJ2-2, with D tentatively TRBD1 (6 bases). There are 15 residues in the CDR3. CDR1 and CDR2 (germline): MNHEY, SMNVEV (reference sequence). V was clipped by 4 bases and J by 4 bases, with 13 bases between them. The chain's CDR3 is CASSSAGVVTGELFF. The CDR3 bases are TGTGCCAGCAGTTCGGCAGGGGTCGTCACCGGGGAGCTGTTTTTT.

CDR3 DNA: TGTGCCAGCAGCCCACCTGAAATGACAGCGAGTATCAGGGATAATGAGCAGTTCTTC. This encodes CASSPPEMTASIRDNEQFF. The chain is built from TRBV3-1 (or the pseudogene TRBV3-2) and TRBJ2-1, with D possibly matching TRBD1 (5 bases). The CDR3 consists of 19 residues. The V and J ends lost 4 bases and 7 bases respectively, with 29 bases between them. CDR1 and CDR2 (germline): LGHDT, YNNKEL (reference sequence).

Concerning this clone: Compared with germline, one end of the junction differs, possibly owing to a read error. V usage is TRBV25-1 and J usage is TRBJ1-1; no reliable D call. CDR1 MGHDK and CDR2 SYGVNS come from the germline V gene. This CDR3 has 12 amino acids. The CDR3 DNA reads TGTGCCAGCAGTGACCACCGCCCAAGTAGAATCTTT. This sequence encodes CASSDHRPSRIF. The full variable domain, rest sourced from reference TRBV25-1 and TRBJ1-1, is EADIYQTPRYLVIGTGKKITLECSQTMGHDKMYWYQQDPGMELHLIHYSYGVNSTEKGDLSSESTVSRIRTEHFPLTLESARPSHTSQYLCASSDHRPSRIFGQGTRLTVV.

As regards this clone: Other nucleotide sequences from this sample produce the same CDR3. The V gene is TRBV18, the J gene TRBJ1-1; the D is unclear. CDR3 length: 13 residues. Trimming removed 6 bases at V and 0 bases at J, with 8 bases between. CDR1 KGHSH and CDR2 LQKENI come from the germline V gene. Here the CDR3 DNA reads TGTGCCAGCTCCCCTACAGTGAACACTGAAGCTTTCTTT. It codes for CASSPTVNTEAFF.

The chain carries TRBV7-6 and TRBJ1-3; D gene uncertain. In germline, CDR1 is SGHVS, CDR2 FNYEAQ. The CDR3 consists of 16 residues. Trimming stripped 1 base from V and 0 bases from J, with 10 bases between. The CDR3 region has the DNA TGTGCCAGCAGCTTAGGGACGGGAAGCTCTGGAAACACCATATATTTT. Translation gives CASSLGTGSSGNTIYF.

This clone appeared once. This sequence joins TRBV12-3 or TRBV12-4 and TRBJ1-2; TRBD1 agrees at 7 bases. This CDR3 comprises 12 residues. The V and J ends lost 8 bases and 7 bases, in that order; junction bases with no gene match: 7. This CDR3 is CASATGVRGYTF. In DNA form, the CDR3 reads TGTGCCAGCGCAACAGGGGTTCGTGGCTACACCTTC.

The genes are TRBV24-1 and TRBJ2-5; perhaps TRBD1 as D (6 bases). CDR3 length: 13 residues. V dropped 9 bases and J dropped 2 bases, with 12 bases sitting between them. CDR1 is KGHDR and CDR2 is SFDVKD in the germline V gene. The DNA for the CDR3 is TGTGCCACCGGCGAGGGGGTTCAAGAGACCCAGTACTTC. This sequence encodes CATGEGVQETQYF.

The chain is built from TRBV9 and TRBJ1-6; TRBD1 matches 7 bases. The CDR3 runs to 14 residues. CDR1 and CDR2 from the germline V gene are SGDLS and YYNGEE. Losses at the gene ends were 0 bases for V and 9 bases for J; bases not matched to a gene: 3. The CDR3 reads CASSVAGDSSPLHF. CDR3 DNA sequence: TGTGCCAGCAGCGTAGCAGGGGACAGTTCACCCCTCCACTTT.

This chain links TRBV25-1 with TRBJ2-7; D is possibly TRBD1 (6 bases). Trimming pared 1 base from V and 3 bases from J, leaving 13 bases between. The CDR3 has 15 amino acids. Germline CDR1 reads MGHDK; CDR2 reads SYGVNS. CDR3 in amino acids: CASSESRGGDYEQYF. CDR3 nucleotide sequence: TGTGCCAGCAGTGAATCACGAGGGGGAGACTACGAGCAGTACTTC.

The V and J genes are TRBV2 and TRBJ1-2; unclear D gene. The length of the CDR3 is 13 residues. Germline CDR1 is SNHLY and CDR2 is FYNNEI. V shed 1 base and J shed 8 bases, with 11 bases lying between them. The CDR3 coding sequence is TGTGCCAGCAGTGAAGTCGGTTTGATCGGCTACACCTTC. It yields the protein CASSEVGLIGYTF.

The CDR3 DNA sequence: TGTGCCAGCAGCTTATCCTGGGCCAGAAACTCAAGAGGCTACACCTTC. Translation: CASSLSWARNSRGYTF. This chain joins TRBV11-2 and TRBJ1-2, with D unclear. The CDR3 runs 16 residues. V was pared by 2 bases and J by 8 bases, with 21 bases between. Germline V gene data show CDR1 as SGHAT and CDR2 as FQNNGV.

The chain employs TRBV27 and TRBJ1-5; no clear D. This CDR3 spans 20 amino acids. Per the germline V gene, CDR1 is MNHEY and CDR2 is SMNVEV (reference sequence). Trimming shortened V by 4 bases and J by 0 bases, and 25 bases separated the two germline ends. The CDR3 bases are TGTGCCAGCAGTTCACCCCGAACCATACCCCCACACAATAGCAATCAGCCCCAGCATTTT. Residues: CASSSPRTIPPHNSNQPQHF.